The 25 T cell receptor beta chains presented below share a single source sample, sequenced in a study of beta chain features in type 1 diabetes. Findings of the study overall: Among all four CD4+ subsets, Type 1 diabetes patients had TCRB CDR3s that were moderately but significantly shorter.

What these receptors recognize is not known. The investigators reverse transcribed all of the isolated RNA, so they sequenced expressed TCRB transcripts. The repertoire was sequenced with immunoSEQ multiplex PCR; TCRdb's copy has only in-frame clones and lacks some. The sample records around 650,000 clones, over 10% being singletons. Material for sequencing was naive CD4+ T cells from blood. Receptors were obtained from a man aged 30 to 39 with type 1 diabetes.

The sample holds a few counts of this clone. The V gene is TRBV5-1, the J gene TRBJ2-1, with 8 bases matching TRBD1. The CDR3 consists of 17 residues. Trimming at V came to 4 bases and at J to 5 bases, leaving 14 bases not matched to a gene. In germline, CDR1 is SGHRS, CDR2 YFSETQ. The CDR3 nucleotides are TGCGCCAGCAGCCACGATTTGGACAGGGTCATCCACAATGAGCAGTTCTTC. Protein sequence: CASSHDLDRVIHNEQFF.

The rearrangement uses TRBV28 and TRBJ1-4; D is undetermined. Trimming shortened V by 2 bases and J by 7 bases, and 20 bases separated the two germline ends. Germline V gene sequence: CDR1 MDHEN, CDR2 SYDVKM. The CDR3 totals 17 residues. The CDR3 spells CASSLADRVSQAEKLFF. Written as DNA, the CDR3 is TGTGCCAGCAGTTTAGCAGATAGGGTTTCACAAGCTGAAAAACTGTTTTTT.

The genes are TRBV21-1 and TRBJ1-5; the table's D call, TRBD1, has no DNA check behind it. TRBV21-1 is described as a pseudogene. CDR3 length equals 16 residues. CDR3 in amino acids: CASSTEGDSVTQPQHF. The CDR3 region has the DNA TGTGCCAGCAGCACCGAGGGGGACAGTGTTACTCAGCCCCAGCATTTT.

This clone was observed a few times. V gene TRBV28 combines with J gene TRBJ2-1; the match to TRBD2 covers 9 bases. The CDR3 loop spans 14 amino acids. With V trimmed by 5 bases and J by 5 bases, 4 bases remained unmatched. Per the germline V gene, CDR1 is MDHEN and CDR2 is SYDVKM. The CDR3 nucleotides are TGTGCCAGCAGTAGCGGGGGGTCAAACAATGAGCAGTTCTTC. It specifies CASSSGGSNNEQFF.

The V and J genes are TRBV4-3 and TRBJ1-2; no clear D. Trimming took 4 bases from V and 4 from J, leaving 13 bases between them. CDR1 is LGHNA, CDR2 YSLEER, per germline. This CDR3 is 14 amino acids long. The CDR3: CASSRWESVYGYTF. The CDR3 nucleotides read TGCGCCAGCAGCCGGTGGGAGAGCGTCTATGGCTACACCTTC.

The chain combines TRBV9 with TRBJ2-5, with D unclear. Trimming shortened V by 0 bases and J by 4 bases, and 10 bases separated the two germline ends. Germline values: CDR1 SGDLS, CDR2 YYNGEE. The CDR3 totals 14 residues. CDR3 loop: CASSVDYVTETQYF. CDR3 DNA sequence: TGTGCCAGCAGCGTAGACTACGTGACAGAGACCCAGTACTTC.

This clone was detected a few times. The chain is built from TRBV4-3 and TRBJ2-5; 11 bases map to TRBD1. V shed 1 base and J 2 bases; nucleotides not matched to a gene: 3. This CDR3 contains 16 residues. CDR1 LGHNA and CDR2 YSLEER come from the germline V gene. CDR3 protein: CASSQVGTGGQETQYF. The CDR3 DNA follows: TGCGCCAGCAGCCAAGTTGGGACAGGGGGGCAAGAGACCCAGTACTTC.

This clone was picked up a small number of times. The V call is TRBV7-3, the J call TRBJ1-6; the D gene is possibly TRBD1 (5 bases). Trimming left V 5 bases short and J 7 bases short, with 12 bases between. Looked up from germline, CDR1 is SGHTA and CDR2 is FQGTGA. The CDR3 runs 14 residues. For the CDR3, the DNA is TGTGCCAGCAGCCCAGGGATACCAAATTCACCCCTCCACTTT. It codes for CASSPGIPNSPLHF.

This chain connects TRBV9 to TRBJ1-1, with D unresolved. CDR1 is SGDLS and CDR2 is YYNGEE in the germline V gene. Between the trimmed V and J ends, which lost 0 bases and 4 bases, there was a span of 10 bases. The CDR3 runs to 14 residues. CDR3 nucleotide sequence: TGTGCCAGCAGCGTAGAAAGTTGGAGCACTGAAGCTTTCTTT. This gives the protein CASSVESWSTEAFF.

The rearrangement joins TRBV10-3 to TRBJ2-7; TRBD1 might be the D (6 bases). The CDR3 sequence is 15 residues long. The germline gives CDR1 ENHRY, CDR2 SYGVKD. Trimming pared 2 bases from V and 0 bases from J, leaving 11 bases between. CDR3 in amino acids: CAISEGGRSSYEQYF. DNA for the CDR3: TGTGCCATCAGTGAGGGGGGCAGGAGCTCCTACGAGCAGTACTTC.

The V gene is TRBV2, the J gene TRBJ1-2; 8 bases match TRBD1. Looked up from germline, CDR1 is SNHLY and CDR2 is FYNNEI. The length of the CDR3 is 11 residues. J was trimmed by 10 bases and V by 8 bases; bases with no gene match: 6. The CDR3 spells CASGQGRDYTF. The CDR3 bases are TGTGCCAGCGGACAGGGCCGAGACTACACCTTC.

This clone appeared a few times. The V gene is TRBV7-9, the J gene TRBJ2-2; no clear D. Germline CDR1 is SEHNR and CDR2 is FQNEAQ (reference sequence). Trimming shortened V by 11 bases and J by 0 bases, and 10 bases separated the two germline ends. The CDR3 length is 13 residues. This CDR3 reads CAPRPSNTGELFF. The CDR3 DNA follows: TGTGCCCCCCGACCCTCGAACACCGGGGAGCTGTTTTTT.

V usage is TRBV29-1 and J usage is TRBJ2-4; D call uncertain. This CDR3 is built from 17 residues. Trimming shortened V by 4 bases and J by 4 bases, and 23 bases separated the two germline ends. Germline CDR1 is SQVTM and CDR2 is ANQGSEA. CDR3 protein: CSVGVLEGRILKNIQYF. The CDR3 nucleotides are TGCAGCGTTGGGGTTTTAGAAGGGCGGATACTAAAAAACATTCAGTACTTC.

This clone was detected only a few times. The genes are TRBV28 and TRBJ2-1; 9 bases align to TRBD1. CDR1 is MDHEN, CDR2 SYDVKM, per germline. CDR3 size: 14 residues. V shed 4 bases and J 3 bases; nucleotides not matched to a gene: 1. CDR3 amino acids: CASSWGQGYNEQFF. CDR3 in DNA: TGTGCCAGCAGTTGGGGACAGGGCTACAATGAGCAGTTCTTC.

The chain is built from TRBV7-2 and TRBJ1-6; 7 nucleotides align to TRBD1. This CDR3 spans 17 amino acids. J was trimmed by 11 bases and V by 5 bases; bases with no gene match: 18. Germline V gives CDR1 SGHTA, CDR2 FQGNSA. CDR3: CASSATGSYRGGAPLHF. The CDR3 coding sequence is TGTGCCAGCAGCGCGACAGGGTCCTACCGCGGAGGTGCACCCCTCCACTTT.

The chain carries TRBV5-1 and TRBJ1-1, with D possibly matching TRBD1 (5 bases). Germline V gene sequence: CDR1 SGHRS, CDR2 YFSETQ. V lost 4 bases and J lost 1, with 5 bases in between. The CDR3 covers 12 residues. The CDR3: CASSQGNTEAFF. CDR3 DNA sequence: TGCGCCAGCAGCCAGGGGAACACTGAAGCTTTCTTT.

This clone was counted a few times. J is TRBJ2-7 and V is TRBV7-6; tentative D call: TRBD1 (6 bases). The CDR3 has 13 residues. Deletions cut 5 bases from V and 3 bases from J, with 11 bases between. The germline CDR1 and CDR2 sequences are SGHVS and FNYEAQ. The CDR3 nucleotides read TGTGCCAGCAGCAATCAGGACAGCTACGAGCAGTACTTC. Residues: CASSNQDSYEQYF.

This clone was observed a few times. The chain links TRBV9 to TRBJ2-1, with 8 bases matching TRBD2. Unmatched junction bases numbered 13, after V lost 0 bases and J lost 8 bases. Germline V gives CDR1 SGDLS, CDR2 YYNGEE. The CDR3 is 17 amino acids. The CDR3 is CASSVAGAGGAQDEQFF. In DNA, the CDR3 is TGTGCCAGCAGCGTAGCTGGGGCCGGGGGGGCCCAGGATGAGCAGTTCTTC. Together with reference TRBV9 and TRBJ2-1, the CDR3 gives the full variable domain: DSGVTQTPKHLITATGQRVTLRCSPRSGDLSVYWYQQSLDQGLQFLIQYYNGEERAKGNILERFSAQQFPDLHSELNLSSLELGDSALYFCASSVAGAGGAQDEQFFGPGTRLTVL.

This clone has more than one count but fewer than ten. V gene TRBV29-1 combines with J gene TRBJ2-3; D may be TRBD1 (5 bases). V lost 3 bases and J 9 bases, leaving 16 bases between the germline ends. CDR3 length: 13 residues. Germline assignment: CDR1 SQVTM and CDR2 ANQGSEA. CDR3 coding DNA: TGCAGCGTTGAGGTACAGGTTCAAGGGACGCAGTATTTT. Translation: CSVEVQVQGTQYF.

The V and J genes are TRBV7-2 and TRBJ1-1; tentative D call: TRBD1 (6 bases). Trimming pared 5 bases from V and 0 bases from J, leaving 10 bases between. The CDR3 spans 14 residues. Looked up from germline, CDR1 is SGHTA and CDR2 is FQGNSA. CDR3 in DNA: TGTGCCAGCAGCCGCACAGGGATGAACACTGAAGCTTTCTTT. Translation gives CASSRTGMNTEAFF.

This clone was detected only a few times. V is TRBV7-9 and J is TRBJ2-7; D might be TRBD1 (6 bases). Germline assignment: CDR1 SEHNR and CDR2 FQNEAQ (reference sequence). Trimming stripped 2 bases from V and 6 bases from J, with 17 bases between. The CDR3 covers 15 residues. This CDR3 reads CASSLMTGGTVEQYF. The CDR3 region has the DNA TGTGCCAGCAGCTTAATGACTGGGGGCACGGTCGAGCAGTACTTC.

In this sample, this clone turned up a few times. The J gene is TRBJ1-2, the V gene TRBV10-3; D might be TRBD1 (6 bases). The CDR3 sequence is 14 residues long. V gave up 0 bases and J gave up 5 bases, with 10 bases separating them. Germline V gene sequence: CDR1 ENHRY, CDR2 SYGVKD. CDR3 region: CAISESRTAYGYTF. For the CDR3, the DNA is TGTGCCATCAGTGAGTCCAGGACAGCGTATGGCTACACCTTC.

V and J are TRBV30 and TRBJ2-6; a weak D match, TRBD1 (6 bases). CDR3 size: 14 residues. V was cut by 4 bases and J by 2 bases, with 9 bases left in between. CDR1 is GTSNPN and CDR2 is SVGIG in the germline V gene (reference sequence). The CDR3 sequence: CAWKQGTGANVLTF. CDR3 nucleotides: TGTGCCTGGAAACAGGGCACTGGGGCCAACGTCCTGACTTTC. The variable domain in full, completed from reference TRBV30 and TRBJ2-6, reads SQTIHQWPATLVQPVGSPLSLECTVEGTSNPNLYWYRQAAGRGLQLLFYSVGIGQISSEVPQNLSASRPQDRQFILSSKKLLLSDSGFYLCAWKQGTGANVLTFGAGSRLTVL.

CDR3 amino acids: CATSRDLGDGGETQYF. CDR3 nucleotides: TGTGCCACCAGCAGAGATTTAGGTGACGGGGGGGAGACCCAGTACTTC. The chain employs TRBV15 and TRBJ2-5, with 7 bases aligning to TRBD2. The CDR3 contains 16 residues. With V trimmed by 0 bases and J by 5 bases, 9 bases remained unmatched. Per the germline V gene, CDR1 is LNHNV and CDR2 is YYDKDF (reference sequence). Full variable domain (remainder filled in from reference TRBV15 and TRBJ2-5): DAMVIQNPRYQVTQFGKPVTLSCSQTLNHNVMYWYQQKSSQAPKLLFHYYDKDFNNEADTPDNFQSRRPNTSFCFLDIRSPGLGDTAMYLCATSRDLGDGGETQYFGPGTRLLVL.

This clone was counted a few times. This chain uses TRBV19 with TRBJ2-7, with 7 nucleotides matching TRBD1. CDR3 size: 15 residues. Trimming at V came to 3 bases and at J to 2 bases, leaving 7 bases not matched to a gene. The germline CDR1 and CDR2 sequences are LNHDA and SQIVND (reference sequence). DNA for the CDR3: TGTGCCAGTAGTATTAATCCGACAGGGCCCTACGAGCAGTACTTC. This encodes CASSINPTGPYEQYF.